This is a list of T cell receptor beta chains from one sample in a study of OX40 agonist ivuxolimab in advanced cancers. Profiling relied on immunoSEQ multiplex PCR, and the TCRdb table lists in-frame clones only, not all of them. The sample lists around 70,000 clones; about 94% were seen once. The sequencing here drew on CD4+ or CD8+ T cells sorted from blood, taken in a trial of the OX40 agonist ivuxolimab. The receptors originated from an adult with an advanced solid tumor such as melanoma, head and neck, liver or kidney cancer. Each CDR3 is given with its conserved first and last residue. The D gene is left open where the match is weak. Only some rows state a clone size, as once, few, many or a class for expanded clones.

clone_size | j_call | v_call | d_call | cdr3_nt | cdr3_aa
NA | TRBJ2-3 | TRBV5-1 | TRBD2 | TGCGCCAGCAGCTGGGGCCGGGGGGAGTACACAGATACGCAGTATTTT | CASSWGRGEYTDTQYF
NA | TRBJ2-7 | TRBV7-7 | NA | TGTGCTAGCAGCGCTGGCGGGCCCTACGAGCAGTACTTC | CASSAGGPYEQYF
NA | TRBJ1-2 | TRBV6-5 | NA | TGTGCCAGCAGTTCCTACAGGGAATCCTCTAACTATGGCTACACCTTC | CASSSYRESSNYGYTF
NA | TRBJ2-6 | TRBV4-2 | NA | TGTGCCAGCAGCCAAGAGTCCCCTGGAACCTCTGGGGCCAACGTCCTGACTTTC | CASSQESPGTSGANVLTF
few | TRBJ1-1 | TRBV6-5 | NA | TGTGCCAGCAGTTACAGTCCTGTCCTGGGGGCGGGTGAAGCTTTCTTT | CASSYSPVLGAGEAFF
few | TRBJ2-2 | TRBV7-9 | NA | TGTGCCAGCAGCTTAGAGGCGGGGATTGCCGGGGAGCTGTTTTTT | CASSLEAGIAGELFF
NA | TRBJ1-4 | TRBV6-9 | NA | TGTGCCAGCAGTTACGCCCCGGGGGGAAAACTGTTTTTT | CASSYAPGGKLFF
NA | TRBJ1-2 | TRBV4-1 | TRBD1 | TGCGCCAGCAGCCAAGAAGACAGGGGATGGAATGGCTACACCTTC | CASSQEDRGWNGYTF
NA | TRBJ2-7 | TRBV7-6 | NA | TGTGCCAGCAGCTTAGCGTCGGGTAACCCCCTGGACGAGCAGTACTTC | CASSLASGNPLDEQYF
NA | TRBJ2-1 | TRBV13 | NA | TGTGCCAGCAGCCCCCAAGGTGGGCGGGGGCCCTACAATGAGCAGTTCTTC | CASSPQGGRGPYNEQFF
NA | TRBJ1-1 | TRBV29-1 | NA | TGCAGCGTTGATCCCCAAGCTTTCTTT | CSVDPQAFF
NA | TRBJ2-5 | TRBV11-2 | NA | TGTGCCAGCAGCTTAGGACAGTATTTCCAAGAGACCCAGTACTTC | CASSLGQYFQETQYF
NA | TRBJ2-7 | TRBV5-4 | TRBD1 | TGTGCCAGCAGCTCCCCCTTTCCGGGACAGGGGGCCAGGGAGCAGTACTTC | CASSSPFPGQGAREQYF
NA | TRBJ1-5 | TRBV20-1 | NA | TGCAGTTTACAGCCCCAGCATTTT | CSLQPQHF
medium-sized | TRBJ2-5 | TRBV5-4 | TRBD2 | TGTGCCAGCAGCTCGTCGGGGGGGCCAAGGGAGACCCAGTACTTC | CASSSSGGPRETQYF
NA | TRBJ1-5 | TRBV7-8 | TRBD1 | TGTGCCAGCACCACAGGGGAAGGGCCCCAGCATTTT | CASTTGEGPQHF
NA | TRBJ2-3 | TRBV2 | NA | TGTGCCGGCACTATCACTAGCACAGATACGCAGTATTTT | CAGTITSTDTQYF
NA | TRBJ2-3 | TRBV7-7 | NA | TGTGCCAGCAGCTTAAATGGGGATACGCAGTATTTT | CASSLNGDTQYF
NA | TRBJ1-5 | TRBV27 | NA | TGTGCCAGCAGTTGGTTGGGACAGCCCCAGCATTTT | CASSWLGQPQHF
NA | TRBJ1-2 | TRBV7-8 | NA | TGTGCCAGCAGCTTAAGTTTGACAAGCGTGGATGGCTACACCTTC | CASSLSLTSVDGYTF
NA | TRBJ2-7 | TRBV27 | NA | TGTGCCAGCAGTTTAGGGGGATCCTACGAGCAGTACTTC | CASSLGGSYEQYF
NA | TRBJ1-3 | TRBV6-6 | TRBD1 | TGTGCCAGCAGTCCGGGGACAGCTGGAAACACCATATATTTT | CASSPGTAGNTIYF
NA | TRBJ2-3 | TRBV10-1 | NA | TGCGCCAGCAGTGACCCGGGACGGGATACGCAGTATTTT | CASSDPGRDTQYF
NA | TRBJ1-6 | TRBV5-8 | NA | TGTGCCAGCAGGTACAGGGAAACCGTTTACTCACCCCTCCACTTT | CASRYRETVYSPLHF
NA | TRBJ2-7 | TRBV6-5 | NA | TGTGCCAGCACCATTGGTGGCGAGCAGTACTTC | CASTIGGEQYF
NA | TRBJ2-5 | TRBV7-9 | TRBD1 | TGTGCCAGCAGCTCCCGACAGGGAACTATGGAGACCCAGTACTTC | CASSSRQGTMETQYF
NA | TRBJ2-1 | TRBV7-2 | NA | TGTGCCAGCAGCAAACCGGGACATAGCTACAATGAGCAGTTCTTC | CASSKPGHSYNEQFF
NA | TRBJ2-2 | TRBV5-1 | TRBD2 | TGCGCCAGCAGCTTCGGGCTAGCGGGGGGGCCGAGCACCGGGGAGCTGTTTTTT | CASSFGLAGGPSTGELFF
NA | TRBJ1-5 | TRBV27 | NA | TGTGCCAGCAGCTCCTCCCGACACCCAGTAAATCAGCCCCAGCATTTT | CASSSSRHPVNQPQHF
NA | TRBJ2-7 | TRBV19 | NA | TGTGCCAGTAGTCCCTCCAGGGGCCCTTTGGGGGAGCAGTACTTC | CASSPSRGPLGEQYF
few | TRBJ2-3 | TRBV7-2 | NA | TGTGCCAGCAGCTTCCTAGCTAGCACAGATACGCAGTATTTT | CASSFLASTDTQYF
NA | TRBJ1-2 | TRBV6-5 | NA | TGTGCCAGCAGTTACTCGCGGTCCTACTATGGCTACACCTTC | CASSYSRSYYGYTF
NA | TRBJ1-1 | TRBV29-1 | NA | TGCAGCGTTGAAGGTTACGAGGAGAACACTGAAGCTTTCTTT | CSVEGYEENTEAFF
NA | TRBJ1-6 | TRBV5-8 | NA | TGTGCCAGCAGCTTGGGACAGAGCTATAATTCACCCCTCCACTTT | CASSLGQSYNSPLHF
NA | TRBJ1-5 | TRBV9 | NA | TGTGCCAGCAGCTCGAACTACCCCCCTGATCAGCCCCAGCATTTT | CASSSNYPPDQPQHF
NA | TRBJ2-3 | TRBV9 | NA | TGTGCCAGCAGCGTCCAAGGGGAGGATACGCAGTATTTT | CASSVQGEDTQYF
NA | TRBJ2-5 | TRBV7-9 | TRBD2 | TGTGCCAGCAGATTAGCGGGGGGCGAAGAGACCCAGTACTTC | CASRLAGGEETQYF
NA | TRBJ2-7 | TRBV4-1 | NA | TGCGCCAGCAGCCAGGGTGAACCCTACGAGCAGTACTTC | CASSQGEPYEQYF
medium-sized | TRBJ2-1 | TRBV4-2 | TRBD2 | TGTGCCAGCAGCCCGCTAGCGGGGGACGGGAATGAGCAGTTCTTC | CASSPLAGDGNEQFF
NA | TRBJ2-7 | TRBV5-6 | NA | TGTGCCAGCAGCTTCTCCGGGGTGACCTACGAGCAGTACTTC | CASSFSGVTYEQYF
NA | TRBJ1-5 | TRBV19 | NA | TGTGCCAGTAGTATGGCCCAGAATAGCAATCAGCCCCAGCATTTT | CASSMAQNSNQPQHF
NA | TRBJ1-4 | TRBV4-2 | NA | TGTGCCAGCAGAAAGGGGGAGCCTAATGAAAAACTGTTTTTT | CASRKGEPNEKLFF
NA | TRBJ2-3 | TRBV4-3 | NA | TGCGCCAGCAGCCAAGATCGTGGCCGCACAGATACGCAGTATTTT | CASSQDRGRTDTQYF
NA | TRBJ2-7 | TRBV6-1 | TRBD1 | TGTGCCAGCAGACTACAGGGGTACGAGCAGTACTTC | CASRLQGYEQYF
NA | TRBJ1-1 | TRBV27 | NA | TGTGCCAGCAGTTTCGCCGGCTACACTGAAGCTTTCTTT | CASSFAGYTEAFF